These 10 T cell receptor beta chains were all obtained from the same sample, sequenced in a study of shared clonotypes between healthy human individuals. Profiling relied on immunoSEQ multiplex PCR, and the TCRdb table lists in-frame clones only, not all of them. This table has 2.5 million or so clones, around 90% appearing once. Sequencing was performed on naive CD4+ T cells sorted from blood. Subset of the sample: CD45RA+ positively selected. The origin of the receptors is a young man in good health.

The chain uses TRBV4-1 and TRBJ2-7; 11 nucleotides agree with TRBD1. Germline values: CDR1 MGHRA, CDR2 YSYEKL. The J segment lost 3 bases and the V segment lost 2 bases, leaving 6 bases of the junction unmatched. This CDR3 has 16 amino acids. The CDR3 reads CASSQPPGQGVYEQYF. Written as DNA, the CDR3 is TGCGCCAGCAGCCAACCCCCGGGACAGGGGGTCTACGAGCAGTACTTC.

The gene calls are TRBV5-1 and TRBJ2-3, with TRBD2 as a possible D gene (6 bases). CDR3 size: 15 residues. Trimming cost V 4 bases and J 0 bases, with 12 bases left between them. Germline V CDR1 and CDR2: SGHRS, YFSETQ. The CDR3 here is CASSRDFQSTDTQYF. The CDR3 coding sequence is TGCGCCAGCAGCCGGGACTTCCAAAGCACAGATACGCAGTATTTT. Based on the CDR3 plus reference TRBV5-1 and TRBJ2-3, the full variable domain is KAGVTQTPRYLIKTRGQQVTLSCSPISGHRSVSWYQQTPGQGLQFLFEYFSETQRNKGNFPGRFSGRQFSNSRSEMNVSTLELGDSALYLCASSRDFQSTDTQYFGPGTRLTVL.

This chain joins TRBV7-6 and TRBJ2-1; D is ambiguous. Germline V CDR1 and CDR2: SGHVS, FNYEAQ. V was trimmed by 1 base and J by 4 bases, leaving 2 bases between them. The CDR3 is 12 residues long. The DNA for the CDR3 is TGTGCCAGCAGCTTAGATTACAATGAGCAGTTCTTC. Protein: CASSLDYNEQFF.

The chain couples TRBV7-2 to TRBJ1-5; 9 bases are shared with TRBD1. The V gene's germline CDR1 is SGHTA and CDR2 FQGNSA. The CDR3 is 15 amino acids. J was trimmed by 5 bases and V by 5 bases; bases with no gene match: 7. The CDR3 nucleotides are TGTGCCAGCAGCCCGGGACAGGGAGGTCATCAGCCCCAGCATTTT. Residues: CASSPGQGGHQPQHF. Full variable domain (remainder filled in from reference TRBV7-2 and TRBJ1-5): GAGVSQSPSNKVTEKGKDVELRCDPISGHTALYWYRQSLGQGLEFLIYFQGNSAPDKSGLPSDRFSAERTGGSVSTLTIQRTQQEDSAVYLCASSPGQGGHQPQHFGDGTRLSIL.

The rearrangement uses TRBV30 and TRBJ2-1; no firm D call. CDR3 length equals 15 residues. Germline V lookup: CDR1 GTSNPN, CDR2 SVGIG (reference sequence). Trimming shortened V by 0 bases and J by 2 bases, and 11 bases separated the two germline ends. The CDR3: CAWSVAWGTYNEQFF. As DNA, the CDR3 is TGTGCCTGGAGTGTAGCGTGGGGAACCTACAATGAGCAGTTCTTC.

The DNA of the CDR3 is TGCGCCAGCAGCCTCTTTGAGAGCAATCAGCCCCAGCATTTT. It yields the protein CASSLFESNQPQHF. This chain connects TRBV5-1 to TRBJ1-5; no definite D call. This CDR3 has 14 amino acids. V was pared by 4 bases and J by 1 base, with 9 bases between. Germline lookup yields CDR1 SGHRS and CDR2 YFSETQ.

This chain joins TRBV7-9 and TRBJ1-3, with a possible D match to TRBD1 (5 bases). This CDR3 region has 16 residues. Germline V CDR1 and CDR2: SEHNR, FQNEAQ (reference sequence). V lost 2 bases and J lost 3, with 14 bases in between. CDR3 sequence reads: CASSLFAGTGGNTIYF. CDR3 in DNA: TGTGCCAGCAGCTTATTTGCGGGGACTGGTGGAAACACCATATATTTT.

The rearrangement uses TRBV7-2 and TRBJ1-5; no reliable D call. Germline V gene sequence: CDR1 SGHTA, CDR2 FQGNSA. The CDR3 consists of 13 residues. Trimming cost V 5 bases and J 1 base, with 6 bases left between them. CDR3 residues: CASSPESNQPQHF. CDR3 coding DNA: TGTGCCAGCAGCCCGGAAAGCAATCAGCCCCAGCATTTT.

The chain uses TRBV9 and TRBJ2-3; D gene unclear. Between the trimmed V and J ends, which lost 3 bases and 7 bases, there was a span of 12 bases. The CDR3 spans 13 residues. Per the germline V gene, CDR1 is SGDLS and CDR2 is YYNGEE. CDR3 nucleotide sequence: TGTGCCAGCAGCGCTCAAGGACCTAATACGCAGTATTTT. The encoded protein is CASSAQGPNTQYF.

The chain links TRBV5-6 to TRBJ2-3; D is ambiguous. The CDR3 covers 13 residues. The germline V gene encodes CDR1 SGHDT and CDR2 YYEEEE. Trimming shortened V by 2 bases and J by 5 bases, and 9 bases separated the two germline ends. The CDR3 DNA is TGTGCCAGCAGCTTAAATTTGGGAGATACGCAGTATTTT. It translates to CASSLNLGDTQYF. The full variable domain, completed using reference TRBV5-6 and TRBJ2-3, is DAGVTQSPTHLIKTRGQQVTLRCSPKSGHDTVSWYQQALGQGPQFIFQYYEEEERQRGNFPDRFSGHQFPNYSSELNVNALLLGDSALYLCASSLNLGDTQYFGPGTRLTVL.